This TCR beta chain is drawn from a study of blood T cell repertoires in COVID-19. Looking at the study overall: Material from acute and convalescent COVID-19 was sourced from the United States, Italy and Spain. Nucleic acid was either cDNA or gDNA, and it came from T cells, B-cell-depleted T cells, or PBMCs.

The V end lost 6 bases, the J end lost 0 bases, and 12 bases lay between the germline ends. This CDR3 comprises 14 residues. Germline V gene lookup returns CDR1 LNHDA and CDR2 SQIVND (reference sequence). In the study's own analysis: Reference gene primer amplification yielded estimated nucleated cell counts. Here immunoSEQ multiplex PCR was the method, and the copy in TCRdb shows in-frame clones only, minus some. That table furnishes V, J and clone size, whereas the DNA furnished D and trimming. The sample includes tens of thousands of clones, about 83% of them seen just once. The gene calls are TRBV19 and TRBJ2-7, with D maybe TRBD1 (6 bases). The clonotype comes from a woman in her fifties or sixties with acute or convalescent COVID-19. The sequencing input was peripheral blood. DNA for the CDR3: TGTGCCAGTAGGAACAGGGCGGGCTCCTACGAGCAGTACTTC. The encoded protein is CASRNRAGSYEQYF.